This T cell receptor beta chain was documented in a study of T-cell reconstitution after alpha-beta-depleted transplantation in children. Whole-study results and caveats: The study traced high day-60 TCRbeta diversity in some patients to surviving recipient T cells and thymic progenitors. Several hundred rapidly expanded clones from non-depleted graft cells reportedly supplied alpha-beta T cells about two months post-transplant. Newly produced T cells mostly provided counts and TCRbeta diversity after one year, as hyperexpanded clones declined.

Researchers prepared the TCRbeta library using unique molecular identifiers, the study reports. One entry per CDR3 protein, called by TCRdb with MiXCR from the PCR reads. Of approximately 800,000 distinct CDR3 sequences listed, roughly 15% are singletons. This clonotype was observed a handful of times. The antigen remains unidentified. The CDR3 totals 17 residues. Between the trimmed V and J ends, which lost 0 bases and 1 base, there was a span of 13 bases. Germline CDR1 SNHLY, CDR2 FYNNEI. The rearrangement uses TRBV2 and TRBJ1-5; D ambiguous. The source of this sequence is a male patient younger than 18 who had a stem cell transplant for acute lymphoblastic leukemia, so the T cells may come from the graft donor. The sequencing here drew on PBMCs, mostly from graft donor cells, taken 360 days after TCRalphabeta/CD19-depleted stem cell transplant. The CDR3 DNA sequence: TGTGCCAGCAGTGAAGCAAGGGCCCTGGGGAGCAATCAGCCCCAGCATTTT. This sequence encodes CASSEARALGSNQPQHF. Using reference TRBV2 and TRBJ1-5 for the parts outside the CDR3, the full variable domain is EPEVTQTPSHQVTQMGQEVILRCVPISNHLYFYWYRQILGQKVEFLVSFYNNEISEKSEIFDDQFSVERPDGSNFTLKIRSTKLEDSAMYFCASSEARALGSNQPQHFGDGTRLSIL.